One and the same sample provided the 19 T cell receptor beta chains below, sequenced in a study of shared clonotypes between healthy human individuals. Method: immunoSEQ multiplex PCR; TCRdb's copy keeps in-frame clones and lacks some. The table includes about 680,000 clones, less than 85% detected once. The material sequenced was memory CD4+ T cells sorted from blood. Subset defined: CD45RA-negative fraction. Every receptor here comes from a woman in her twenties or thirties in good health.

V usage is TRBV2 and J usage is TRBJ2-3; weak D call: TRBD2 (5 bases). Germline V lookup: CDR1 SNHLY, CDR2 FYNNEI. The V end lost 5 bases, the J end lost 0 bases, and 15 bases lay between the germline ends. The CDR3 has 16 residues. The CDR3 DNA follows: TGTGCCAGCAGTCGGGAAAGGGTCCGAAGCACAGATACGCAGTATTTT. Translated: CASSRERVRSTDTQYF. Based on the CDR3 plus reference TRBV2 and TRBJ2-3, the full variable domain is EPEVTQTPSHQVTQMGQEVILRCVPISNHLYFYWYRQILGQKVEFLVSFYNNEISEKSEIFDDQFSVERPDGSNFTLKIRSTKLEDSAMYFCASSRERVRSTDTQYFGPGTRLTVL.

The chain links TRBV6-5 to TRBJ1-1, with 7 bases identical to TRBD1. Trimming cost V 0 bases and J 1 base; bases outside gene matches: 5. Germline V lookup: CDR1 MNHEY, CDR2 SVGAGI. The length of the CDR3 is 16 residues. CDR3: CASSYSRGLRNTEAFF. The CDR3, as DNA: TGTGCCAGCAGTTACTCAAGGGGGCTGAGGAACACTGAAGCTTTCTTT.

The V and J genes are TRBV10-3 and TRBJ2-1, with unresolved D. The CDR3 sequence is 13 residues long. The V and J ends lost 0 bases and 8 bases respectively, with 8 bases between them. CDR1 is ENHRY, CDR2 SYGVKD, per germline. This CDR3 reads CAISESGGYEQFF. In DNA form, the CDR3 reads TGTGCCATCAGTGAGTCGGGCGGTTATGAGCAGTTCTTC.

The genes are TRBV30 and TRBJ1-3; possible D gene TRBD1, 5 bases. Trimming cost V 2 bases and J 2 bases, with 16 bases left between them. Germline lookup yields CDR1 GTSNPN and CDR2 SVGIG (reference sequence). This CDR3 region has 16 residues. This chain's CDR3 is CAWSPHSRGAGNTIYF. The CDR3 nucleotides read TGTGCCTGGAGTCCACATAGTCGGGGCGCTGGAAACACCATATATTTT.

The chain employs TRBV10-1 and TRBJ2-3; no reliable D call. V lost 4 bases, J lost 0 bases, and 11 bases lay in between. The CDR3 extends over 15 amino acids. Germline CDR1 WNHNN, CDR2 SYGVQD (reference sequence). CDR3 DNA: TGCGCCAGCAGTGCCTCTACTCGTAGCACAGATACGCAGTATTTT. Translation gives CASSASTRSTDTQYF.

The chain uses TRBV28 and TRBJ1-2; 8 nucleotides agree with TRBD1. Germline lookup yields CDR1 MDHEN and CDR2 SYDVKM. V shed 3 bases, J shed 8 bases, and the junction held 14 bases outside the gene matches. The CDR3 runs to 16 residues. CDR3 sequence: CASSLISPGGAGGYTF. The CDR3 nucleotides are TGTGCCAGCAGTTTGATCTCGCCAGGGGGCGCCGGGGGCTACACCTTC.

This clone appeared many times. The chain couples TRBV19 to TRBJ2-5; D possibly corresponds to TRBD1 (9 bases). This CDR3 is 15 amino acids long. The V gene lost 4 bases and the J gene lost 5 bases, with 17 bases spanning the gap. The germline gives CDR1 LNHDA, CDR2 SQIVND (reference sequence). The CDR3 loop reads CASSSGGTGRETQYF. DNA of the CDR3: TGTGCCAGTAGTAGCGGGGGGACAGGGAGGGAGACCCAGTACTTC.

This clone was picked up one time. The chain combines TRBV19 with TRBJ1-5; D might be TRBD1 (6 bases). This CDR3 contains 15 residues. V was pared by 7 bases and J by 0 bases, with 13 bases between. Germline CDR1 is LNHDA and CDR2 is SQIVND (reference sequence). CDR3 sequence: CASNGQGNSNQPQHF. The CDR3 nucleotides are TGTGCCAGTAACGGGCAGGGGAATAGCAATCAGCCCCAGCATTTT.

This clone appeared once. This chain joins TRBV4-1 and TRBJ2-7; perhaps TRBD1 as D (5 bases). The V end lost 1 base, the J end lost 2 bases, and 9 bases lay between the germline ends. CDR1 and CDR2 from the germline V gene are MGHRA and YSYEKL. This CDR3 is 14 amino acids long. CDR3 nucleotide sequence: TGCGCCAGCAGCCAAGGACAGAAAACCTACGAGCAGTACTTC. It translates to CASSQGQKTYEQYF.

This clone came up many times. V usage is TRBV4-1 and J usage is TRBJ2-3; D not resolved. CDR3 length: 16 residues. From germline, CDR1 is MGHRA and CDR2 YSYEKL. With 4 bases removed from V and 0 bases from J, the gap between germline ends came to 14 bases. In DNA, the CDR3 is TGCGCCAGCAGCCGAGACGGCACCGTTAGCACAGATACGCAGTATTTT. Its translation: CASSRDGTVSTDTQYF.

This rearrangement joins TRBV6-5 to TRBJ2-5, with a possible D match to TRBD1 (5 bases). The length of the CDR3 is 14 residues. Germline values: CDR1 MNHEY, CDR2 SVGAGI. The germline V and J ends were trimmed by 6 bases and 1 base, with 12 bases remaining between them. The CDR3 sequence: CASRLQAIQETQYF. CDR3 bases: TGTGCCAGCAGGTTACAGGCGATCCAAGAGACCCAGTACTTC.

Only one count was recorded for this clone. Different DNA sequences within this sample yield the same CDR3. The rearrangement links TRBV28 to TRBJ2-3, with TRBD2 matching over 11 bases. The CDR3 has 16 amino acids. V lost 6 bases and J lost 3; bases outside the gene matches: 8. Germline V gene sequence: CDR1 MDHEN, CDR2 SYDVKM. The CDR3 region is CASSPGTSGPTDTQYF. CDR3 bases: TGTGCCAGCAGCCCAGGGACTAGCGGTCCTACAGATACGCAGTATTTT.

The rearrangement uses TRBV5-1 and TRBJ1-4, with D unresolved. Germline V gene sequence: CDR1 SGHRS, CDR2 YFSETQ. The CDR3 runs to 14 residues. Trimming shortened V by 7 bases and J by 1 base, and 11 bases separated the two germline ends. CDR3 amino acids: CASRLWETNEKLFF. The CDR3 DNA reads TGCGCCAGCCGCCTGTGGGAAACTAATGAAAAACTGTTTTTT.

This chain connects TRBV10-3 to TRBJ2-7; 10 bases map to TRBD2. Germline V gene data show CDR1 as ENHRY and CDR2 as SYGVKD. The CDR3 length is 12 residues. After removal of 6 bases from V and 12 bases from J, the junction contained 8 bases not matched to a gene. Written as DNA, the CDR3 is TGTGCCATCAGCGAAAGTACTAGCGGGGTGTACTTC. It translates to CAISESTSGVYF.

There are many counts of this clone. The chain employs TRBV6-1 and TRBJ1-1, with TRBD1 identical over 9 bases. The junction had 12 bases not matched to a gene; V was cut back by 11 bases and J by 5 bases. The CDR3 sequence is 14 residues long. CDR1 and CDR2 (germline): MNHNS, SASEGT. Here the CDR3 reads CAGPPQGADTEAFF. The DNA of the CDR3 is TGTGCCGGACCGCCACAGGGGGCAGATACTGAAGCTTTCTTT.

This clone was observed a single time. V and J are TRBV30 and TRBJ1-2; maybe TRBD1 (5 bases). Germline V gene sequence: CDR1 GTSNPN, CDR2 SVGIG (reference sequence). CDR3 size: 13 residues. V was shortened by 5 bases and J by 5 bases, with 15 bases between the two germline ends. CDR3 amino acids: CAWVDKRPYGYTF. The DNA for the CDR3 is TGTGCCTGGGTGGACAAGCGACCGTATGGCTACACCTTC.

This chain connects TRBV6-1 to TRBJ1-1; 9 bases align to TRBD1. Germline V gene data show CDR1 as MNHNS and CDR2 as SASEGT. V lost 4 bases, J lost 5 bases, and 5 bases stayed unmatched. The CDR3 consists of 14 residues. The CDR3: CASSGDRVRTEAFF. CDR3 DNA sequence: TGTGCCAGCAGTGGGGACAGGGTGAGAACTGAAGCTTTCTTT.

The V gene is TRBV11-2, the J gene TRBJ2-5; D is ambiguous. V was clipped by 5 bases and J by 5 bases, with 6 bases between them. The CDR3 extends over 11 amino acids. Germline loops: CDR1 SGHAT, CDR2 FQNNGV. CDR3 sequence: CASSTGETQYF. DNA of the CDR3: TGTGCCAGCAGCACCGGGGAGACCCAGTACTTC.

The gene calls are TRBV2 and TRBJ1-2; D is possibly TRBD1 (6 bases). CDR1 SNHLY and CDR2 FYNNEI come from the germline V gene. This CDR3 has 17 amino acids. Trimming took off 3 bases at V and 8 bases at J, with 25 bases between the two ends. This CDR3 reads CASSDGWDTPSSGGYTF. In nucleotides, the CDR3 is TGTGCCAGCAGTGACGGGTGGGACACCCCCTCGAGTGGGGGCTACACCTTC.